Each of the 22 T cell receptor beta chains below was sequenced from the same sample in a study of T cells in Graves' hyperthyroidism and ophthalmopathy. Regions amplified from RNA transcripts were the TCR beta CDR3 regions. The HTBI primer set was used in a first-round RT-PCR of the TCR CDR3. Using its own MiXCR run on the multiplex PCR reads, TCRdb lists one record per CDR3 protein. The sample has 300,000 to 450,000 distinct CDR3 sequences; roughly 25% are singletons. The sample consisted of blood. Source of these receptors: a man in his fifties with Graves' hyperthyroidism.

This clonotype has ten or more counts. The rearrangement joins TRBV12-3 or TRBV12-4 to TRBJ2-1; TRBD2 is a possible D gene (5 bases). Trimming left V 1 base short and J 8 bases short, with 15 bases between. This CDR3 has 15 residues. In DNA, the CDR3 is TGTGCCAGCAGTTTAGGGACCCTCGGAGGACATGAGCAGTTCTTC. It specifies CASSLGTLGGHEQFF.

The rearrangement links TRBV4-1 to TRBJ1-3; TRBD1 is a possible D gene (5 bases). This CDR3 is 15 amino acids long. Per the germline V gene, CDR1 is MGHRA and CDR2 is YSYEKL. V was cut by 2 bases and J by 1 base, with 9 bases left in between. The CDR3 DNA sequence: TGCGCCAGCAGCCAACAAGGGGATTCTGGAAACACCATATATTTT. Translated: CASSQQGDSGNTIYF.

This chain connects TRBV3-1 to TRBJ2-3; possible D gene TRBD1, 5 bases. CDR3 size: 12 residues. The germline V gene has CDR1 LGHDT and CDR2 YNNKEL (reference sequence). The ends were cut back, 7 bases at V and 8 bases at J, with 13 bases in the middle. DNA of the CDR3: TGTGCCAGCACCAAGGACAAACGTACGCAGTATTTT. It encodes CASTKDKRTQYF.

This clonotype was observed a few times. The rearrangement joins TRBV18 to TRBJ2-5; D is perhaps TRBD1 (7 bases). Trimming took 8 bases from V and 2 from J, leaving 15 bases between them. The CDR3 totals 14 residues. Germline loops: CDR1 KGHSH, CDR2 LQKENI. CDR3 in amino acids: CASAGQTLQETQYF. The CDR3 coding sequence is TGTGCCAGCGCGGGACAGACCCTTCAAGAGACCCAGTACTTC.

This clonotype was observed at least ten times. The V and J genes are TRBV12-3 or TRBV12-4 and TRBJ2-5; 13 nucleotides agree with TRBD2. V shed 7 bases and J 3 bases; nucleotides not matched to a gene: 11. This CDR3 comprises 17 residues. CDR3 sequence reads: CASTLGRTSGREETQYF. In DNA, the CDR3 is TGTGCCAGCACCCTGGGACGGACTAGCGGGAGAGAAGAGACCCAGTACTTC.

The CDR3 spells CASSGETETQYF. CDR3 DNA: TGTGCCAGCAGTGGGGAAACAGAGACCCAGTACTTC. The J gene is TRBJ2-5, the V gene TRBV2; D is uncertain. The CDR3 is 12 residues long. Germline loops: CDR1 SNHLY, CDR2 FYNNEI. The V gene lost 4 bases and the J gene lost 4 bases, with 7 bases spanning the gap.

This clonotype was picked up a small number of times. This chain links TRBV19 with TRBJ2-7, with 9 bases identical to TRBD2. The CDR3 totals 14 residues. The germline V gene has CDR1 LNHDA and CDR2 SQIVND (reference sequence). The V gene end was trimmed by 2 bases and the J gene end by 7 bases; junction bases not matched to a gene: 6. CDR3 nucleotide sequence: TGTGCCAGTAGTATACGGGCTAGCGGGGCTGAGCAGTACTTC. Its translation: CASSIRASGAEQYF.

In its sample, this clonotype was seen many times. The gene calls are TRBV2 and TRBJ2-5; possible D gene TRBD1, 5 bases. V lost 4 bases, J lost 1 base, and 16 bases lay in between. The germline gives CDR1 SNHLY, CDR2 FYNNEI. This CDR3 has 16 residues. The CDR3 nucleotides are TGTGCCAGCAGTGTATTAGGACAAGGCTTCCAAGAGACCCAGTACTTC. Translated: CASSVLGQGFQETQYF.

The rearrangement links TRBV5-5 to TRBJ2-1, with D perhaps matching TRBD1 or TRBD2 (6 bases each). The CDR3 has 15 residues. The germline V gene encodes CDR1 SGHKS and CDR2 YYEKEE (reference sequence). Trimming removed 0 bases from V and 4 bases from J, with 11 bases in between. The CDR3 region has the DNA TGTGCCAGCAGCTTGGACCAGGGGAGGTACAATGAGCAGTTCTTC. It yields the protein CASSLDQGRYNEQFF.

The chain carries TRBV6-1 and TRBJ2-3; 10 bases are a match to TRBD2. This CDR3 is 14 amino acids long. Per the germline V gene, CDR1 is MNHNS and CDR2 is SASEGT. V gave up 7 bases and J gave up 4 bases; unmatched junction bases: 5. The CDR3 reads CASKAGGPADTQYF. The CDR3 DNA reads TGTGCCAGCAAAGCGGGAGGGCCCGCAGATACGCAGTATTTT.

The chain has TRBV20-1 and TRBJ2-1; TRBD2 matches at 8 bases. The ends lost 8 bases at V and 6 bases at J; junction bases unmatched: 3. Germline V lookup: CDR1 DFQATT, CDR2 SNEGSKA (reference sequence). The CDR3 is 11 residues long. Here the CDR3 DNA reads TGCAGTAGCGGGAGCGGCAATGAGCAGTTCTTC. It is translated as CSSGSGNEQFF.

This clonotype has ten or more counts. This CDR3 is CASSGDSYMGFEQFF. The CDR3 DNA sequence: TGTGCCAGCAGCGGCGACTCTTATATGGGGTTTGAGCAGTTCTTC. The rearrangement uses TRBV7-9 and TRBJ2-1, with D unresolved. Germline lookup yields CDR1 SEHNR and CDR2 FQNEAQ (reference sequence). V was pared by 5 bases and J by 9 bases, with 20 bases between. This CDR3 is 15 amino acids long. The complete variable domain, with remaining parts taken from reference TRBV7-9 and TRBJ2-1, reads DTGVSQNPRHKITKRGQNVTFRCDPISEHNRLYWYRQTLGQGPEFLTYFQNEAQLEKSRLLSDRFSAERPKGSFSTLEIQRTEQGDSAMYLCASSGDSYMGFEQFFGPGTRLTVL.

The chain links TRBV20-1 to TRBJ2-7; TRBD2 matches 8 bases. From germline, CDR1 is DFQATT and CDR2 SNEGSKA (reference sequence). This CDR3 region has 12 residues. V was clipped by 8 bases and J by 3 bases; unmatched bases: 6. Here the CDR3 reads CSTTGRGYEQYF. In DNA form, the CDR3 reads TGCAGTACCACCGGGAGGGGCTACGAGCAGTACTTC.

CDR3 bases: TGTGCCAGCACTCGGGGACTAGCGGCCACAGATACGCAGTATTTT. The encoded protein is CASTRGLAATDTQYF. The chain couples TRBV2 to TRBJ2-3; 11 bases are a match to TRBD2. The germline V gene encodes CDR1 SNHLY and CDR2 FYNNEI. The V and J ends lost 7 bases and 2 bases, in that order; junction bases with no gene match: 5. The CDR3 sequence is 15 residues long.

This clonotype occurred many times. This sequence joins TRBV20-1 and TRBJ2-1, with D hard to call. The CDR3 extends over 12 amino acids. V gave up 0 bases and J gave up 10 bases, with 10 bases separating them. CDR1 DFQATT and CDR2 SNEGSKA come from the germline V gene (reference sequence). The CDR3 nucleotides are TGCAGTGCTAGAGATATAGCTTTAGAGCAGTTCTTC. Its protein is CSARDIALEQFF.

Ten or more counts support this clonotype. V and J are TRBV20-1 and TRBJ1-1, with 12 bases matching TRBD1. Per germline, CDR1 DFQATT and CDR2 SNEGSKA (reference sequence). This CDR3 has 17 amino acids. After removal of 0 bases from V and 0 bases from J, the junction contained 5 bases not matched to a gene. The chain's CDR3 is CSARDYGTGGLNTEAFF. Here the CDR3 DNA reads TGCAGTGCTAGAGACTACGGGACAGGGGGCCTGAACACTGAAGCTTTCTTT.

Ten or more counts support this clonotype. The chain is built from TRBV11-3 and TRBJ1-1; a possible D gene is TRBD1 (5 bases). The CDR3 loop spans 13 amino acids. The germline V gene encodes CDR1 SGHNT and CDR2 YENEEA. V lost 5 bases to trimming and J lost 3 bases, with 10 bases between them. CDR3 in amino acids: CASSITGDTEAFF. As DNA, the CDR3 is TGTGCCAGCAGCATCACAGGAGACACTGAAGCTTTCTTT.

This clonotype occurred a few times. The chain carries TRBV5-1 and TRBJ2-7; D not resolved. This CDR3 has 13 residues. Trimming took off 4 bases at V and 7 bases at J, with 15 bases between the two ends. Germline V gene data show CDR1 as SGHRS and CDR2 as YFSETQ. The CDR3 loop is CASSPTTFSEQYF. The CDR3 region has the DNA TGCGCCAGCAGCCCGACGACCTTTAGTGAGCAGTACTTC.

The V gene is TRBV5-6, the J gene TRBJ2-3; no clear D. V was pared by 4 bases and J by 10 bases, with 28 bases between. CDR3 length equals 17 residues. In germline, CDR1 is SGHDT, CDR2 YYEEEE. The CDR3 region is CASSQIFLWSSKKSQYF. DNA for the CDR3: TGTGCCAGCAGCCAAATCTTCCTTTGGTCCTCGAAGAAATCGCAGTATTTT.

This clonotype was recorded many times. CDR3 loop: CASSVGVAGSIGEQYF. CDR3 bases: TGTGCCAGCAGCGTAGGGGTAGCGGGATCCATTGGAGAGCAGTACTTC. The chain couples TRBV9 to TRBJ2-7; 8 nucleotides align to TRBD2. There are 16 residues in the CDR3. Germline CDR1 SGDLS, CDR2 YYNGEE. J lost 7 bases, V lost 0 bases, and 12 bases had no gene match. Using reference TRBV9 and TRBJ2-7 for the parts outside the CDR3, the full variable domain is DSGVTQTPKHLITATGQRVTLRCSPRSGDLSVYWYQQSLDQGLQFLIQYYNGEERAKGNILERFSAQQFPDLHSELNLSSLELGDSALYFCASSVGVAGSIGEQYFGPGTRLTVT.

This clonotype was detected many times. CDR3 nucleotide sequence: TGTGCCAGCAGTCCAGGGTCTAGCGGGACCCACACAGATACGCAGTATTTT. Translated: CASSPGSSGTHTDTQYF. This chain connects TRBV12-3 or TRBV12-4 to TRBJ2-3; 9 nucleotides agree with TRBD2. Losses at the gene ends were 5 bases for V and 2 bases for J; bases not matched to a gene: 11. This CDR3 spans 17 amino acids.

This clonotype has a handful of counts. The chain uses TRBV12-3 or TRBV12-4 and TRBJ2-1; 10 positions agree with TRBD1. With 5 bases clipped from V and 5 bases from J, the junction kept 3 bases outside the gene matches. The CDR3 length is 14 residues. Written as DNA, the CDR3 is TGTGCCAGCAGTGTGGGACAGGGGAACAATGAGCAGTTCTTC. It is translated as CASSVGQGNNEQFF.